These 13 T cell receptor beta chains were sequenced from one sample in a study of post-analysis software for immune sequencing data. Broader study findings: Higher frequency in patients than in controls was seen for roughly five TRBV segments, with TRBV5-6, TRBV5-1 and TRBV20-1 among them.

Their recognized antigens are unknown. TCR beta cDNA libraries had unique molecular identifiers. TCRdb fed the PCR reads into MiXCR, producing one record per CDR3 protein. The sample has approximately 350,000 distinct CDR3 sequences, roughly 30% seen once; the top ten hold about an eighth. The sequenced sample was blood. These receptors were taken from a girl aged 10 to 17 with multiple sclerosis.

A few counts support this clonotype. The chain recombines TRBV13 with TRBJ2-1, with D possibly matching TRBD2 (7 bases). This CDR3 is 13 amino acids long. CDR1 and CDR2 from the germline V gene are PRHDT and FYEKMQ (reference sequence). With 5 bases removed from V and 8 bases from J, the gap between germline ends came to 13 bases. In nucleotides, the CDR3 is TGTGCCAGCAGCGGATTGCGGGGGCATGAGCAGTTCTTC. This gives the protein CASSGLRGHEQFF.

The chain combines TRBV5-6 with TRBJ1-1; a possible D gene is TRBD1 (5 bases). The CDR3 has 13 residues. Germline-derived CDR1 and CDR2 are SGHDT and YYEEEE. V was shortened by 0 bases and J by 10 bases, with 13 bases between the two germline ends. The CDR3 DNA reads TGTGCCAGCAGCTTGGAAGGGGCGCAGGTAGCTTTCTTT. It is translated as CASSLEGAQVAFF.

This chain connects TRBV7-2 to TRBJ2-3; either TRBD1 or TRBD2 may fit D (5 bases each). V shed 1 base and J shed 0 bases, with 11 bases lying between them. This CDR3 comprises 16 residues. Germline assignment: CDR1 SGHTA and CDR2 FQGNSA. The CDR3 DNA reads TGTGCCAGCAGCTTAGGGGGCACTAGAAGCACAGATACGCAGTATTTT. Translated: CASSLGGTRSTDTQYF.

This clonotype has just a few counts. V gene TRBV3-1 combines with J gene TRBJ2-7; 8 nucleotides line up with TRBD2. Germline CDR1 is LGHDT and CDR2 is YNNKEL (reference sequence). The CDR3 consists of 16 residues. V lost 2 bases, J lost 6 bases, and 12 bases stayed unmatched. The CDR3 sequence: CASSQPYGTSISEQYF. The DNA of the CDR3 is TGTGCCAGCAGCCAACCCTACGGGACTAGTATCTCCGAGCAGTACTTC.

The rearrangement uses TRBV29-1 and TRBJ1-1; D remains ambiguous. The CDR3 covers 13 residues. Trimming shortened V by 5 bases and J by 1 base, and 11 bases separated the two germline ends. Germline assignment: CDR1 SQVTM and CDR2 ANQGSEA. The CDR3: CSVWNGSNTEAFF. In nucleotides, the CDR3 is TGCAGCGTTTGGAACGGATCGAACACTGAAGCTTTCTTT.

This clonotype appeared a few times. V is TRBV29-1 and J is TRBJ1-1; TRBD1 might be the D (5 bases). Looked up from germline, CDR1 is SQVTM and CDR2 is ANQGSEA. V lost 4 bases and J 4 bases, leaving 13 bases between the germline ends. CDR3 size: 13 residues. CDR3 region: CSVVAGGSTEAFF. The CDR3 nucleotides read TGCAGCGTTGTCGCTGGGGGAAGCACTGAAGCTTTCTTT.

The rearrangement uses TRBV20-1 and TRBJ2-7; the D is unclear. This CDR3 is 12 amino acids long. Looked up from germline, CDR1 is DFQATT and CDR2 is SNEGSKA (reference sequence). V was shortened by 1 base and J by 4 bases, with 8 bases between the two germline ends. CDR3 sequence reads: CSARAAFYEQYF. The CDR3 DNA is TGCAGTGCTAGAGCCGCCTTTTACGAGCAGTACTTC.

The chain recombines TRBV14 with TRBJ2-3; no clear D gene. This CDR3 is 14 amino acids long. From germline, CDR1 is SGHDN and CDR2 FVKESK. Trimming took 1 base from V and 3 from J, leaving 8 bases between them. CDR3 nucleotides: TGTGCCAGCAGCCAAGGGATCCGAACAGATACGCAGTATTTT. Translation gives CASSQGIRTDTQYF.

The rearrangement joins TRBV6-5 to TRBJ1-2; 8 bases fit TRBD1. Germline-derived CDR1 and CDR2 are MNHEY and SVGAGI. V trimming: 4 bases; J trimming: 4 bases; junction bases outside the gene matches: 20. CDR3 length: 19 amino acids. The CDR3 nucleotides read TGTGCCAGCAGTTCCCTTTATACGATAACGACAGGGGCTTCCTATGGCTACACCTTC. Protein product: CASSSLYTITTGASYGYTF.

This clonotype was detected many times. The V call is TRBV7-9, the J call TRBJ2-1, with D unresolved. The germline V gene encodes CDR1 SEHNR and CDR2 FQNEAQ (reference sequence). The CDR3 contains 17 residues. Deletions cut 4 bases from V and 0 bases from J, with 16 bases between. CDR3 nucleotide sequence: TGTGCCAGCAGCTCCCCACTCGGTGCTCACTCCTACAATGAGCAGTTCTTC. Amino acid sequence: CASSSPLGAHSYNEQFF.

The J gene is TRBJ1-2, the V gene TRBV20-1; TRBD1 is a possible D gene (5 bases). CDR3 length: 17 residues. V was pared by 0 bases and J by 0 bases, with 17 bases between. Looked up from germline, CDR1 is DFQATT and CDR2 is SNEGSKA (reference sequence). The CDR3 here is CSARDLVRGDPNYGYTF. The CDR3 DNA reads TGCAGTGCTAGAGATTTAGTTCGGGGGGACCCTAACTATGGCTACACCTTC.

The V gene is TRBV14, the J gene TRBJ1-2, with TRBD1 identical over 7 bases. The CDR3 length is 14 residues. CDR1 and CDR2 (germline): SGHDN, FVKESK. V lost 2 bases and J lost 8; bases outside the gene matches: 8. The CDR3 DNA sequence: TGTGCCAGCAGCCAAACCCTCCGGGGACAGGGCTACACCTTC. Protein sequence: CASSQTLRGQGYTF.

The table lists this clonotype with a few counts. V and J are TRBV25-1 and TRBJ1-4, with TRBD1 matching 9 bases. V dropped 6 bases and J dropped 5; count of bases not matched to a gene: 7. The CDR3 runs 15 residues. Looked up from germline, CDR1 is MGHDK and CDR2 is SYGVNS. The chain's CDR3 is CASRGDRVGNEKLFF. CDR3 nucleotide sequence: TGTGCCAGCAGGGGGGACAGGGTAGGGAATGAAAAACTGTTTTTT. The full variable domain, completed using reference TRBV25-1 and TRBJ1-4, is EADIYQTPRYLVIGTGKKITLECSQTMGHDKMYWYQQDPGMELHLIHYSYGVNSTEKGDLSSESTVSRIRTEHFPLTLESARPSHTSQYLCASRGDRVGNEKLFFGSGTQLSVL.